There are a few counts of the clone carrying this T cell receptor beta chain. Stated time point: blood at routine non-recurrence follow-up after resection. TCRdb recomputed calls from the 5' RACE reads with MiXCR, one row per CDR3 protein. Found here are 25,000 to 35,000 distinct CDR3 sequences, 5% to 6% of them singletons; the top ten hold around 24%. This record comes from a study of spatial heterogeneity in lung cancer. For the study at large: At a median of approximately 23 months after resection, follow-up PBMC samples were sequenced when available.

CDR1 and CDR2 (germline): SNHLY, FYNNEI. CDR3 length: 13 residues. Between the trimmed V and J ends, which lost 3 bases and 2 bases, there was a span of 8 bases. This sample comprised PBMCs, obtained at follow-up. This clonotype originated in a female donor with early-stage non-small cell lung cancer. The rearrangement links TRBV2 to TRBJ2-7, with a tentative D call TRBD2 (6 bases). CDR3 in DNA: TGTGCCAGCAGTGATGCGGGGACCTACGAGCAGTACTTC. It translates to CASSDAGTYEQYF.